This TCR beta chain is drawn from a study of T cells in Graves' hyperthyroidism and ophthalmopathy. Researchers took RNA transcripts and amplified the TCR beta CDR3 regions from them. The primer set for the first-round RT-PCR of the TCR CDR3 was HTBI. TCRdb used MiXCR to reprocess the multiplex PCR reads, holding one entry per CDR3 protein. There are approximately 210,000 distinct CDR3 sequences in the sample; 17% occur only once, and approximately 46% lies in the top ten. V was cut by 6 bases and J by 6 bases, with 12 bases left in between. Germline CDR1 reads MDHEN; CDR2 reads SYDVKM. The CDR3 spans 12 residues.

This TCR came from a man aged 50 or older with Graves' hyperthyroidism. The sample comprised blood. The chain recombines TRBV28 with TRBJ2-7; D is possibly TRBD2 (5 bases). The DNA of the CDR3 is TGTGCCAGCAGCCAAGGACTCAGCGAGCAGTACTTC. Translation gives CASSQGLSEQYF.